This entry describes one T cell receptor beta chain. Its antigen remains unidentified. The V end was cut by 0 bases, the J end by 4 bases, with 10 bases between. The CDR3 runs 15 residues. CDR1 and CDR2 (germline): SGHTA, FQGNSA. This entry belongs to a study of vaccination effects on CD4 cells after COVID-19. General study results and limits: Common cold coronavirus cross-reactivity was shown by only 1 of 255 vaccine-induced clones in healthy vaccinees.

TCRdb's table, derived via immunoSEQ multiplex PCR, lists solely in-frame clones and lacks some. This sample has 65,000 to 75,000 clones, with around 70% found just once. Before sequencing took place, the ViraFEST assay used viral peptide pools to expand antigen-specific CD4+ T cells. Having been cultured for roughly 11 days, the cells underwent CD4+ T cell isolation. Participants each got two BNT162b2 or mRNA-1273 vaccine doses. The culture medium for around 2 million PBMC per well included about 9 IU/ml IL-2 and 8.5 to 10 ug/ml peptides. Both day 3 and day 7 saw half the medium replaced with IL-2 medium.

V usage is TRBV7-2 and J usage is TRBJ1-5; D is undetermined. The source material was CD4+ T cells from PBMCs cultured with HCoV-229E spike peptides, sampled after COVID-19 vaccination. The sequence was obtained from a human donor who received a COVID-19 vaccine. CDR3 amino acids: CASSLAAGVNQPQHF. In DNA, the CDR3 is TGTGCCAGCAGCTTAGCAGCAGGAGTAAATCAGCCCCAGCATTTT.